Listed here are 13 T cell receptor beta chains from one sample, sequenced in a study of blood T cell repertoires in COVID-19. Profiling relied on immunoSEQ multiplex PCR, and the TCRdb table lists in-frame clones only, not all of them. The top ten clones hold approximately 0.7% of a sample with over 200,000 clones, approximately 91% of them seen once. The sample was peripheral blood. These receptors were obtained from a human donor in a cohort sampled during active COVID-19.

This sequence joins TRBV5-1 and TRBJ2-7; 7 positions match TRBD1. With 0 bases clipped from V and 3 bases from J, the junction kept 9 bases outside the gene matches. Germline CDR1 is SGHRS and CDR2 is YFSETQ. The CDR3 consists of 16 residues. The CDR3 DNA reads as TGCGCCAGCAGCTTGGGTGGGACAGCTCAGTTCTACGAGCAGTACTTC. The encoded protein is CASSLGGTAQFYEQYF.

The chain is built from TRBV2 and TRBJ2-7; D is unclear. The CDR3 is 12 amino acids. The V and J ends lost 6 bases and 4 bases respectively, with 10 bases between them. The germline CDR1 and CDR2 sequences are SNHLY and FYNNEI. The CDR3 nucleotides read TGTGCCAGCAGCGTTATCACTTACGAGCAGTACTTC. Amino acid sequence: CASSVITYEQYF.

Ten or more counts support this clone. The genes are TRBV4-3 and TRBJ2-1, with 9 positions matching TRBD2. Germline V lookup: CDR1 LGHNA, CDR2 YSLEER. The CDR3 is 16 residues long. Losses at the gene ends were 3 bases for V and 3 bases for J; bases not matched to a gene: 6. Here the CDR3 reads CASSQRIAGDYNEQFF. The CDR3 DNA reads as TGCGCCAGCAGCCAGAGGATAGCGGGGGACTACAATGAGCAGTTCTTC.

V is TRBV6-5 and J is TRBJ1-5; tentative D call: TRBD1 (5 bases). Germline CDR1 reads MNHEY; CDR2 reads SVGAGI. The ends were cut back, 6 bases at V and 8 bases at J, with 20 bases in the middle. The CDR3 runs 15 residues. The CDR3 loop reads CASSRQSPYGEPQHF. CDR3 bases: TGTGCCAGCAGCAGACAGTCACCTTATGGGGAGCCCCAGCATTTT.

The gene calls are TRBV30 and TRBJ2-7; 10 bases match TRBD1. The CDR3 sequence is 14 residues long. Losses at the gene ends were 4 bases for V and 4 bases for J; bases not matched to a gene: 7. The germline CDR1 and CDR2 sequences are GTSNPN and SVGIG (reference sequence). The CDR3 DNA sequence: TGTGCCTGGACTCCGGACAGGGGGTTTTACGAGCAGTACTTC. Protein sequence: CAWTPDRGFYEQYF.

The J gene is TRBJ2-7, the V gene TRBV5-4; TRBD2 is a possible D gene (5 bases). CDR1 SGHNT and CDR2 YYREEE come from the germline V gene (reference sequence). Trimming removed 2 bases at V and 7 bases at J, with 16 bases between. The CDR3 loop spans 14 amino acids. The chain's CDR3 is CASSLAVGSREQYF. The CDR3 region has the DNA TGTGCCAGCAGCTTAGCGGTAGGGTCTCGTGAGCAGTACTTC. Using reference TRBV5-4 and TRBJ2-7 for the parts outside the CDR3, the full variable domain is ETGVTQSPTHLIKTRGQQVTLRCSSQSGHNTVSWYQQALGQGPQFIFQYYREEENGRGNFPPRFSGLQFPNYSSELNVNALELDDSALYLCASSLAVGSREQYFGPGTRLTVT.

The chain joins TRBV12-5 to TRBJ2-1; 9 bases map to TRBD1. Germline V gene lookup returns CDR1 LGHNT and CDR2 FRNRAP. With 3 bases clipped from V and 4 bases from J, the junction kept 4 bases outside the gene matches. The length of the CDR3 is 15 residues. DNA of the CDR3: TGTGCTAGTGGTTTCGGGACAGGGAAGTACAATGAGCAGTTCTTC. This sequence encodes CASGFGTGKYNEQFF.

The chain couples TRBV5-4 to TRBJ1-1, with D perhaps matching TRBD1 (5 bases). This CDR3 is built from 14 residues. Germline CDR1 SGHNT, CDR2 YYREEE (reference sequence). V was shortened by 5 bases and J by 5 bases, with 16 bases between the two germline ends. CDR3 DNA: TGTGCCAGCAGTCCGGCTGCGGGGGGGACTGAAGCTTTCTTT. It codes for CASSPAAGGTEAFF.

This clone was counted many times. V usage is TRBV4-3 and J usage is TRBJ1-1; D is unclear. Deletions cut 0 bases from V and 0 bases from J, with 8 bases between. Per germline, CDR1 LGHNA and CDR2 YSLEER. CDR3 length: 15 amino acids. The DNA for the CDR3 is TGCGCCAGCAGCCAAGAAAGAGCGGTGAACACTGAAGCTTTCTTT. This encodes CASSQERAVNTEAFF.

The rearrangement links TRBV9 to TRBJ1-1; 8 bases are shared with TRBD1. Germline V CDR1 and CDR2: SGDLS, YYNGEE. This CDR3 contains 14 residues. V trimming: 3 bases; J trimming: 1 base; junction bases outside the gene matches: 2. CDR3 amino acids: CASSDGTGNTEAFF. The DNA of the CDR3 is TGTGCCAGCAGCGACGGGACAGGGAACACTGAAGCTTTCTTT.

The chain uses TRBV4-3 and TRBJ2-7; D may be TRBD2 (5 bases). The germline CDR1 and CDR2 sequences are LGHNA and YSLEER. The CDR3 length is 14 residues. V lost 3 bases and J lost 5, with 14 bases in between. The CDR3 reads CASSQGRGGNEQYF. CDR3 sequence (DNA): TGCGCCAGCAGCCAGGGTCGGGGTGGAAACGAGCAGTACTTC.

This chain connects TRBV6-5 to TRBJ2-2; a possible D gene is TRBD1 (7 bases). With 6 bases removed from V and 9 bases from J, the gap between germline ends came to 20 bases. The CDR3 spans 15 residues. Germline V gives CDR1 MNHEY, CDR2 SVGAGI. CDR3 in amino acids: CASRPEAWRGRELFF. DNA of the CDR3: TGTGCCAGCAGACCCGAGGCGTGGAGGGGGCGGGAGCTGTTTTTT.

DNA of the CDR3: TGTGCCAGCAGTGCCATCTCGGGAATTGAGCAGTTCTTC. Its protein product is CASSAISGIEQFF. This sequence joins TRBV2 and TRBJ2-1, with D possibly matching TRBD2 (5 bases). From germline, CDR1 is SNHLY and CDR2 FYNNEI. The CDR3 spans 13 residues. V was cut by 4 bases and J by 9 bases, with 13 bases left in between.